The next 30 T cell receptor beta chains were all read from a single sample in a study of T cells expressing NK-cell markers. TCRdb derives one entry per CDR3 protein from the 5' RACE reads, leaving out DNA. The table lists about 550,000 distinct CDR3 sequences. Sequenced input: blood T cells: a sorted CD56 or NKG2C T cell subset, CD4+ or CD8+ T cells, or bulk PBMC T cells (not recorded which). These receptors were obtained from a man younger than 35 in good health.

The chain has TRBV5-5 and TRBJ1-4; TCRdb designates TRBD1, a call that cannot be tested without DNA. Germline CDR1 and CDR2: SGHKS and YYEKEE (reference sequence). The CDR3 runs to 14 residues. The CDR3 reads CASSLGQGRKKLFF.

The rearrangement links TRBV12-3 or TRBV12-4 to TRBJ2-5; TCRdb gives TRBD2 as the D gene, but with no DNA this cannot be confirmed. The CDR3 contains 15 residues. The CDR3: CASRRLAGGPRDQYF.

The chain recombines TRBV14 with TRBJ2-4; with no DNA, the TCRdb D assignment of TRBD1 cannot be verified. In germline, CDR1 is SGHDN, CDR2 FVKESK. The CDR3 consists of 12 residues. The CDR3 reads CASSQQGNIQYF. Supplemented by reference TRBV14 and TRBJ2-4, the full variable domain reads EAGVTQFPSHSVIEKGQTVTLRCDPISGHDNLYWYRRVMGKEIKFLLHFVKESKQDESGMPNNRFLAERTGGTYSTLKVQPAELEDSGVYFCASSQQGNIQYFGAGTRLSVL.

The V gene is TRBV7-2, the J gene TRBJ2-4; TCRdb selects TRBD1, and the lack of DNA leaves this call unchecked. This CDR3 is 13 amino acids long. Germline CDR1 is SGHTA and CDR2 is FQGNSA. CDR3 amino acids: CASSLGDRNIQYF.

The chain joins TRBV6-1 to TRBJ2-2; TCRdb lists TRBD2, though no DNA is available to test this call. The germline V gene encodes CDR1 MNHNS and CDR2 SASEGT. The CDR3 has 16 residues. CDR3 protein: CASYDGQGGGTGELFF.

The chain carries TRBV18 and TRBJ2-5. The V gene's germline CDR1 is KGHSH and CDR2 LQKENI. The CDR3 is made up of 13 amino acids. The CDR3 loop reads CASSLGLKETQYF. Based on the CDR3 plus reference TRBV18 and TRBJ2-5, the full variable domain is NAGVMQNPRHLVRRRGQEARLRCSPMKGHSHVYWYRQLPEEGLKFMVYLQKENIIDESGMPKERFSAEFPKEGPSILRIQQVVRGDSAAYFCASSLGLKETQYFGPGTRLLVL.

The CDR3 region is CSARDVSSPNTEAFF. The chain uses TRBV20-1 and TRBJ1-1. The CDR3 runs to 15 residues. Germline loops: CDR1 DFQATT, CDR2 SNEGSKA (reference sequence).

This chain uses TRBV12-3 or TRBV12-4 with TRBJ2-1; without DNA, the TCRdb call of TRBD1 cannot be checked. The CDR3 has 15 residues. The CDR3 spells CASRGGWGGSNEQFF.

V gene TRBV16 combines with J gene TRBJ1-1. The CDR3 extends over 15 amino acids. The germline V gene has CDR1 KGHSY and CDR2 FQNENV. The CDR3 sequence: CASSEGGHSMMEAFF.

The CDR3 is CASSPRKGSGETQYF. The chain combines TRBV18 with TRBJ2-5; TCRdb calls TRBD1, which cannot be checked without DNA. The germline gives CDR1 KGHSH, CDR2 LQKENI. The CDR3 totals 15 residues.

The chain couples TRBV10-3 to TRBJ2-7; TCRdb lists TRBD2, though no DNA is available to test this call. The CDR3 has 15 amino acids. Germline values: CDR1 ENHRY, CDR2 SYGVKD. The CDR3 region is CAISESRNLHYEQYF.

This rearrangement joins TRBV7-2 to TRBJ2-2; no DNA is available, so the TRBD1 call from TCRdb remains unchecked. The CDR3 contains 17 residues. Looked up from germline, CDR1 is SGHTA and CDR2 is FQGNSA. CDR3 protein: CASSLAVRQGAVGELFF.

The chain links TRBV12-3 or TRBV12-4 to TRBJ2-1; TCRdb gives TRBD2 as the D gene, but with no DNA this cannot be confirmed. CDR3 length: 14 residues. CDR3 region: CASSFRRELSEQFF.

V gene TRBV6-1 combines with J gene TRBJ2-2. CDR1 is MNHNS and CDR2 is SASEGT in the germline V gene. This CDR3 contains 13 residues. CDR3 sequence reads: CASRDDKAGELFF.

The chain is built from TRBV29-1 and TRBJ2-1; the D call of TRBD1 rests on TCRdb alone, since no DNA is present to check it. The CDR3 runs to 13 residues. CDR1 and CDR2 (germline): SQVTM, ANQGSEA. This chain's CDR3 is CSVDRVNYNEQFF.

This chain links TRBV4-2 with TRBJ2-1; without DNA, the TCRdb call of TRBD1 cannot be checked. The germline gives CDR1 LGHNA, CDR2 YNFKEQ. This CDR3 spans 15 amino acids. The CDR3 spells CASSPRDRVVGEQFF.

CDR3 loop: CSPTGGGYEQYF. This chain links TRBV20-1 with TRBJ2-7; lacking DNA, the TRBD1 call made by TCRdb goes unchecked. Germline loops: CDR1 DFQATT, CDR2 SNEGSKA (reference sequence). The CDR3 loop spans 12 amino acids.

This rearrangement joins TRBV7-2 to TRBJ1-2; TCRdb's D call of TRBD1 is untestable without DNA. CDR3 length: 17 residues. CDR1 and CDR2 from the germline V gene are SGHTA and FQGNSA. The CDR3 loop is CASSKTGSTAALYGYTF. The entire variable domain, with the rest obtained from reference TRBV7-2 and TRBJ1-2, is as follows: GAGVSQSPSNKVTEKGKDVELRCDPISGHTALYWYRQSLGQGLEFLIYFQGNSAPDKSGLPSDRFSAERTGGSVSTLTIQRTQQEDSAVYLCASSKTGSTAALYGYTFGSGTRLTVV.

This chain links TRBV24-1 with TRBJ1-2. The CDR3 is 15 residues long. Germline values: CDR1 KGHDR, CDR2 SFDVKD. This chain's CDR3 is CATSKTAKTNYGYTF.

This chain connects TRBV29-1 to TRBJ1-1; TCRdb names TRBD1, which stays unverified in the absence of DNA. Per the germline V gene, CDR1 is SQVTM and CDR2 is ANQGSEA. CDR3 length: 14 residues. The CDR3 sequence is CSVLRGTTNTEAFF.

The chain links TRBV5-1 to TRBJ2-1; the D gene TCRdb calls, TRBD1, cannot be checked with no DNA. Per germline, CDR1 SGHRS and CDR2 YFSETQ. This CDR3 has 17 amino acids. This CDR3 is CASSLMPTDYSYNEQFF.

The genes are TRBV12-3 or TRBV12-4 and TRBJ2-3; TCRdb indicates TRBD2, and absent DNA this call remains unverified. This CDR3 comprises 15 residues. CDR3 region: CASRSRGGVTDTQYF.

The chain's CDR3 is CASSLAPGSSYNEQFF. This chain joins TRBV7-9 and TRBJ2-1. CDR1 is SEHNR and CDR2 is FQNEAQ in the germline V gene (reference sequence). There are 16 residues in the CDR3.

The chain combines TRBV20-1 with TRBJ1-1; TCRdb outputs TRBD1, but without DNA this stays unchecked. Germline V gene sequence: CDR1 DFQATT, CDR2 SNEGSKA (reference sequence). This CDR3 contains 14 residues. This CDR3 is CSARYGDPNTEAFF.

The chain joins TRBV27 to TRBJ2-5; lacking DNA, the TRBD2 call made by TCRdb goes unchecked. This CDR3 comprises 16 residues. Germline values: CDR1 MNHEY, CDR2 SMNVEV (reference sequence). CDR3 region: CASSLVGQLKQETQYF.

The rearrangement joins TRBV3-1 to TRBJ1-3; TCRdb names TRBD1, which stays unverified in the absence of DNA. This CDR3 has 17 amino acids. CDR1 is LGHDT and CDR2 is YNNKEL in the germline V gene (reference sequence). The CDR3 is CASSQDHNGQWGNTIYF.

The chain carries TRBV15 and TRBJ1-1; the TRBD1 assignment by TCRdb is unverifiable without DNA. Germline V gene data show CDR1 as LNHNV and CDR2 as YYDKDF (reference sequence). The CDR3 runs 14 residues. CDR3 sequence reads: CATRGGGPNTEAFF. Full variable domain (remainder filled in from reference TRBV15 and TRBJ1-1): DAMVIQNPRYQVTQFGKPVTLSCSQTLNHNVMYWYQQKSSQAPKLLFHYYDKDFNNEADTPDNFQSRRPNTSFCFLDIRSPGLGDTAMYLCATRGGGPNTEAFFGQGTRLTVV.

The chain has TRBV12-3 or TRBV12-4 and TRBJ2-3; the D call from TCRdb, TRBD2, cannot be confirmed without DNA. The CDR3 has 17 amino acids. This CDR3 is CASSPTSGRVGTDTQYF.

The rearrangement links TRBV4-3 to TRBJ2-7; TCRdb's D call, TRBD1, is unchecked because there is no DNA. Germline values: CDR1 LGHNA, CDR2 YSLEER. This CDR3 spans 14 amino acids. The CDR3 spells CASSQGTGTYEQYF.

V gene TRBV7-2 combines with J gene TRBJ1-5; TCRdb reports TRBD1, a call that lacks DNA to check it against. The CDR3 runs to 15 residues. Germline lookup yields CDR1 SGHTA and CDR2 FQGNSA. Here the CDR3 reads CASSRRGWGGQPQHF.